The 20 T cell receptor beta chains presented below share a single source sample, sequenced in a study of T cell responses to AZD1222 COVID-19 vaccine. Sequencing was performed with immunoSEQ multiplex PCR; in TCRdb, only in-frame clones are kept and a portion is missing. This repertoire shows tens of thousands of clones, 92% found once; its top ten account for approximately 4.5%. Source: peripheral blood, taken 28 days after the second AZD1222 dose. These receptors all come from an adult who received the AZD1222 COVID-19 vaccine.

About this clone itself: This specimen includes other DNA sequences encoding the same CDR3. The genes are TRBV7-2 and TRBJ2-7; 7 nucleotides align to TRBD1. Germline trimming cut 1 base from V and 2 bases from J; bases unmatched to any gene: 2. Germline V gene sequence: CDR1 SGHTA, CDR2 FQGNSA. The CDR3 is made up of 14 amino acids. The CDR3 DNA is TGTGCCAGCAGCTTAGGACAGGGCGCCTACGAGCAGTACTTC. Protein product: CASSLGQGAYEQYF.

Remarks on this clone: The junction does not match germline at one end; this may be a read error. The rearrangement uses TRBV5-4 and TRBJ1-1; D is possibly TRBD1 (6 bases). Germline V gene sequence: CDR1 SGHNT, CDR2 YYREEE (reference sequence). The CDR3 contains 14 residues. Here the CDR3 DNA reads TGTGCCAGCAGCTCCGGACAGACGTCCAGAGTGGGGAGATTT. This encodes CASSSGQTSRVGRF.

V usage is TRBV27 and J usage is TRBJ2-1; 13 bases are shared with TRBD2. The CDR3 contains 14 residues. Looked up from germline, CDR1 is MNHEY and CDR2 is SMNVEV (reference sequence). V was clipped by 6 bases and J by 6 bases; unmatched bases: 2. CDR3: CASRTSGRANEQFF. The DNA for the CDR3 is TGTGCCAGCAGAACTAGCGGGAGGGCCAATGAGCAGTTCTTC.

This rearrangement joins TRBV7-2 to TRBJ1-2, with a possible D match to TRBD1 (5 bases). Trimming removed 4 bases at V and 4 bases at J, with 13 bases between. From germline, CDR1 is SGHTA and CDR2 FQGNSA. This CDR3 is built from 14 residues. The CDR3, as DNA: TGTGCCAGCAGCTGGCGTTGGACAAGCTATGGCTACACCTTC. This encodes CASSWRWTSYGYTF.

This clone appeared a single time. The DNA for the CDR3 is TGTGCCAGCAGCTTTGGGACTGTCCTATACTCGGGCACAGATACGCAGTATTTT. Protein: CASSFGTVLYSGTDTQYF. The chain joins TRBV7-8 to TRBJ2-3; D is possibly TRBD2 (6 bases). Germline CDR1 is SGHVS and CDR2 is FQNEAQ. This CDR3 comprises 18 residues. V lost 3 bases and J lost 1, with 20 bases in between.

The rearrangement joins TRBV14 to TRBJ2-2; D unclear. V lost 5 bases to trimming and J lost 8 bases, with 12 bases between them. From germline, CDR1 is SGHDN and CDR2 FVKESK. The CDR3 sequence is 13 residues long. The chain's CDR3 is CASSYSQTGELFF. The CDR3 region has the DNA TGTGCCAGCAGCTACTCGCAAACGGGGGAGCTGTTTTTT.

The chain couples TRBV29-1 to TRBJ2-4, with D perhaps matching TRBD2 (5 bases). This CDR3 is 11 amino acids long. Germline V gene lookup returns CDR1 SQVTM and CDR2 ANQGSEA. V lost 4 bases to trimming and J lost 4 bases, with 5 bases between them. Written as DNA, the CDR3 is TGCAGCGTTGGGGAGAAAAACATTCAGTACTTC. The encoded protein is CSVGEKNIQYF.

This chain connects TRBV5-4 to TRBJ2-2; a weak D match, TRBD1 (5 bases). V shed 6 bases and J shed 0 bases, with 15 bases lying between them. Germline CDR1 and CDR2: SGHNT and YYREEE (reference sequence). The CDR3 totals 16 residues. CDR3 sequence reads: CASTPGALTNTGELFF. Here the CDR3 DNA reads TGTGCCAGCACCCCTGGGGCACTTACGAACACCGGGGAGCTGTTTTTT.

This clone ranks as medium-sized (0.01 to 0.1%). CDR3 nucleotides: TGTGCCAGCAGCCAAGATTGGGCTAGCGGGCCCCACGAGCAGTACTTC. Protein sequence: CASSQDWASGPHEQYF. This chain uses TRBV4-2 with TRBJ2-7, with 8 positions matching TRBD2. V trimming: 0 bases; J trimming: 5 bases; junction bases outside the gene matches: 9. Germline values: CDR1 LGHNA, CDR2 YNFKEQ. This CDR3 comprises 16 residues.

The V call is TRBV5-4, the J call TRBJ2-5; weak D call: TRBD1 (6 bases). The CDR3 totals 14 residues. Germline V gives CDR1 SGHNT, CDR2 YYREEE (reference sequence). Trimming pared 0 bases from V and 5 bases from J, leaving 11 bases between. The chain's CDR3 is CASSLVSQGETQYF. The DNA for the CDR3 is TGTGCCAGCAGCTTGGTTTCTCAGGGGGAGACCCAGTACTTC.

This chain connects TRBV2 to TRBJ2-3; 8 bases match TRBD2. Germline values: CDR1 SNHLY, CDR2 FYNNEI. This CDR3 spans 17 amino acids. J lost 0 bases, V lost 6 bases, and 11 bases had no gene match. The CDR3: CASSRGVGGVSTDTQYF. The CDR3 region has the DNA TGTGCCAGCAGCCGAGGGGTCGGGGGGGTCAGCACAGATACGCAGTATTTT.

The chain couples TRBV5-1 to TRBJ1-1; D gene uncertain. V was trimmed by 0 bases and J by 4 bases, leaving 13 bases between them. Germline CDR1 and CDR2: SGHRS and YFSETQ. The CDR3 runs 15 residues. CDR3 loop: CASSLDGNVGTEAFF. In DNA form, the CDR3 reads TGCGCCAGCAGCTTGGATGGAAATGTGGGCACTGAAGCTTTCTTT. Looking up the rest from reference TRBV5-1 and TRBJ1-1 gives the full variable domain: KAGVTQTPRYLIKTRGQQVTLSCSPISGHRSVSWYQQTPGQGLQFLFEYFSETQRNKGNFPGRFSGRQFSNSRSEMNVSTLELGDSALYLCASSLDGNVGTEAFFGQGTRLTVV.

The gene calls are TRBV6-2 or TRBV6-3 and TRBJ2-7, with a weak D call TRBD1 (6 bases). Deletions cut 4 bases from V and 0 bases from J, with 13 bases between. CDR3 length equals 15 residues. Germline V lookup: CDR1 MNHEY, CDR2 SVGEGT. DNA for the CDR3: TGTGCCAGCAGTTCCCAGGGGAGAGGCTCCTACGAGCAGTACTTC. Its protein is CASSSQGRGSYEQYF.

V is TRBV21-1 and J is TRBJ1-1. TRBV21-1 is labeled a pseudogene. This CDR3 spans 18 amino acids. In DNA form, the CDR3 reads TGTGCCAGCAGCAAAGCGCTTTACGGACCCGCTAGGACCACTGAAGCTTTCTTT. This codes for CASSKALYGPARTTEAFF.

The chain uses TRBV25-1 and TRBJ1-1; D ambiguous. Germline lookup yields CDR1 MGHDK and CDR2 SYGVNS. The CDR3 is 12 residues long. The ends were cut back, 6 bases at V and 5 bases at J, with 10 bases in the middle. CDR3 loop: CASSHLGTEAFF. DNA for the CDR3: TGTGCCAGCAGCCATTTGGGAACTGAAGCTTTCTTT.

The genes are TRBV19 and TRBJ2-3; no firm D call. The CDR3 runs to 13 residues. CDR1 is LNHDA and CDR2 is SQIVND in the germline V gene (reference sequence). The ends were cut back, 0 bases at V and 5 bases at J, with 6 bases in the middle. DNA for the CDR3: TGTGCCAGTAGTATAGAGGGAAGAGATACGCAGTATTTT. This translates into CASSIEGRDTQYF.

The chain joins TRBV7-2 to TRBJ1-3, with a weak D call TRBD1 (5 bases). The germline V gene encodes CDR1 SGHTA and CDR2 FQGNSA. V was clipped by 5 bases and J by 0 bases, with 11 bases between them. The CDR3 totals 15 residues. The CDR3, as DNA: TGTGCCAGCAGCCCCGGGACGGACTCTGGAAACACCATATATTTT. This codes for CASSPGTDSGNTIYF.

V gene TRBV7-9 combines with J gene TRBJ1-2; 10 positions agree with TRBD1. This CDR3 is 15 amino acids long. The V segment lost 6 bases and the J segment 4 bases; nucleotides outside the gene matches: 8. The V gene's germline CDR1 is SEHNR and CDR2 FQNEAQ (reference sequence). CDR3 coding DNA: TGTGCCAGCAGTTCCCGGACAGGGGGAGGCTATGGCTACACCTTC. It specifies CASSSRTGGGYGYTF.

V is TRBV6-1 and J is TRBJ1-2; D might be TRBD1 (6 bases). CDR1 is MNHNS, CDR2 SASEGT, per germline. V was clipped by 4 bases and J by 0 bases, with 18 bases between them. The CDR3 has 17 residues. Here the CDR3 reads CASSALIETGANYGYTF. In DNA form, the CDR3 reads TGTGCCAGCAGTGCGTTGATTGAGACAGGAGCTAACTATGGCTACACCTTC.

V is TRBV5-1 and J is TRBJ1-1; D unresolved. V lost 0 bases to trimming and J lost 4 bases, with 13 bases between them. The CDR3 is made up of 15 amino acids. CDR1 is SGHRS, CDR2 YFSETQ, per germline. The DNA of the CDR3 is TGCGCCAGCAGCTTGGACGGAGTTGAAGGCACTGAAGCTTTCTTT. Translated, it gives CASSLDGVEGTEAFF.